The 5 T cell receptor beta chains in this list originate from one sample, sequenced in a study of Ad26.COV2.S vaccination and SARS-CoV-2 variants. TCRdb's table, derived via immunoSEQ multiplex PCR, lists solely in-frame clones and lacks some. The data contain about 180,000 clones, 87% of them singletons. Sample: peripheral blood, taken after recovery from COVID-19. Every receptor here comes from a human donor who had recovered from COVID-19.

The chain joins TRBV7-3 to TRBJ2-6; D ambiguous. Trimming took off 5 bases at V and 4 bases at J, with 12 bases between the two ends. The CDR3 loop spans 15 amino acids. CDR1 is SGHTA and CDR2 is FQGTGA in the germline V gene. The CDR3 sequence is CASSPRRQGANVLTF. The CDR3 coding sequence is TGTGCCAGCAGCCCCCGGCGCCAAGGGGCCAACGTCCTGACTTTC.

CDR3 protein: CASSLWTPTDTQYF. CDR3 DNA: TGTGCCAGCAGCTTATGGACCCCGACAGATACGCAGTATTTT. The rearrangement uses TRBV7-9 and TRBJ2-3; D remains unclear. CDR3 length: 14 residues. The V gene's germline CDR1 is SEHNR and CDR2 FQNEAQ (reference sequence). V was shortened by 2 bases and J by 3 bases, with 9 bases between the two germline ends.

This chain uses TRBV6-1 with TRBJ2-7; 8 bases are a match to TRBD2. The germline V gene encodes CDR1 MNHNS and CDR2 SASEGT. The CDR3 covers 17 residues. J lost 0 bases, V lost 1 base, and 8 bases had no gene match. The CDR3 DNA sequence: TGTGCCAGCAGTGAAGGCGCTAGCGGGCCTAGCTCCTACGAGCAGTACTTC. The encoded protein is CASSEGASGPSSYEQYF.

The chain uses TRBV12-3 or TRBV12-4 and TRBJ2-7; perhaps TRBD2 as D (5 bases). This CDR3 comprises 12 residues. V lost 6 bases to trimming and J lost 2 bases, with 8 bases between them. The CDR3 DNA is TGTGCCAGCAGCCCCGGGACCTACGAGCAGTACTTC. Translated: CASSPGTYEQYF.

The genes are TRBV10-3 and TRBJ2-1; the match to TRBD2 covers 9 bases. V shed 3 bases, J shed 4 bases, and the junction held 4 bases outside the gene matches. The germline V gene encodes CDR1 ENHRY and CDR2 SYGVKD. The CDR3 runs to 15 residues. CDR3 in amino acids: CAISESSGEYNEQFF. CDR3 DNA sequence: TGTGCCATCAGTGAATCTAGCGGGGAATACAATGAGCAGTTCTTC.